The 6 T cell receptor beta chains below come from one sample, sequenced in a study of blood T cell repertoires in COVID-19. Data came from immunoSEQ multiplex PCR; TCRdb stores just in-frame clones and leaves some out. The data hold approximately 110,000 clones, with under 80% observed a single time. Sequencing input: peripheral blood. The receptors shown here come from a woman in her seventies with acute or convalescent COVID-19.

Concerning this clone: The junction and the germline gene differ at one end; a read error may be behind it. In DNA form, the CDR3 reads TGTGCCAGCAGCTCGATCCCGACAGGGGGAGGTCGAATCTTT. Translation gives CASSSIPTGGGRIF. The rearrangement joins TRBV11-2 to TRBJ1-1, with 9 bases fitting TRBD1. Germline V gives CDR1 SGHAT, CDR2 FQNNGV. There are 14 residues in the CDR3.

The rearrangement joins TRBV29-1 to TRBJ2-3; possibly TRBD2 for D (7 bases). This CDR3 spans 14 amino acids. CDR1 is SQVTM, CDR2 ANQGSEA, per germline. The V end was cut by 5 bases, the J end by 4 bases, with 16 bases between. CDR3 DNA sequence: TGCAGCGTTCTGGGGGGGCGCGGGTCAGATACGCAGTATTTT. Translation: CSVLGGRGSDTQYF.

In nucleotides, the CDR3 is TGCGCCAGCAGCCAACAGCAGACAACTAACTATGGCTACACCTTC. Amino acid sequence: CASSQQQTTNYGYTF. The chain has TRBV4-1 and TRBJ1-2; no definite D call. The CDR3 consists of 15 residues. Germline V gives CDR1 MGHRA, CDR2 YSYEKL. V lost 2 bases to trimming and J lost 0 bases, with 10 bases between them.

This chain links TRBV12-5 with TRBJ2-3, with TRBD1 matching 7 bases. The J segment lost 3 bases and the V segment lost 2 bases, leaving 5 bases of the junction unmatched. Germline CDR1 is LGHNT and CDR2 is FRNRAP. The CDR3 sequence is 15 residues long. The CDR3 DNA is TGTGCTAGTGGTTTGCGGCAGACAGGGACAGATACGCAGTATTTT. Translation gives CASGLRQTGTDTQYF.

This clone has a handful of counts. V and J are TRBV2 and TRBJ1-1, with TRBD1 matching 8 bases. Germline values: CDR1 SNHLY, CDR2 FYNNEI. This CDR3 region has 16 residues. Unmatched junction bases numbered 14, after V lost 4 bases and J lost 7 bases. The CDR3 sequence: CASSVLIGTGGGEAFF. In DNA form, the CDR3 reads TGTGCCAGCAGTGTCCTTATCGGGACAGGCGGGGGTGAAGCTTTCTTT.

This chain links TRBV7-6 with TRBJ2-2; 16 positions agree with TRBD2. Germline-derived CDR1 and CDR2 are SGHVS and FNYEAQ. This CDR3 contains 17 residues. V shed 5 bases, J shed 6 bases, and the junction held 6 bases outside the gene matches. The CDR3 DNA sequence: TGTGCCAGCAGCCAAATCGGGACTAGCGGGGGGGCCGGGGAGCTGTTTTTT. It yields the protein CASSQIGTSGGAGELFF. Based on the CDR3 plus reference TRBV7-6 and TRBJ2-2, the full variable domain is GAGVSQSPRYKVTKRGQDVALRCDPISGHVSLYWYRQALGQGPEFLTYFNYEAQQDKSGLPNDRFSAERPEGSISTLTIQRTEQRDSAMYRCASSQIGTSGGAGELFFGEGSRLTVL.